This T cell receptor beta chain was retrieved from a study of cytomegalovirus exposure and HLA in healthy donors. For this clone: Distinct nucleotide sequences in the sample also encode this CDR3.

The PCR contained 60 Vbeta and 13 Jbeta primers. Assay used: immunoSEQ multiplex PCR; TCRdb lists only in-frame clones, some missing. Counted here are some 130,000 clones, roughly 80% occurring once; the ten biggest clones make up around 2.2%. This sequence originates from a man aged 25-45 years in good health and CMV-seronegative. The sequencing sample was made of PBMCs.

The CDR3 nucleotides read TGCGCCAGCAGTGCCGGGTACGAGCAGTACTTC. This sequence encodes CASSAGYEQYF. V and J are TRBV10-1 and TRBJ2-7; no definite D call. The CDR3 extends over 11 amino acids. Deletions cut 4 bases from V and 4 bases from J, with 5 bases between. CDR1 is WNHNN and CDR2 is SYGVQD in the germline V gene (reference sequence).